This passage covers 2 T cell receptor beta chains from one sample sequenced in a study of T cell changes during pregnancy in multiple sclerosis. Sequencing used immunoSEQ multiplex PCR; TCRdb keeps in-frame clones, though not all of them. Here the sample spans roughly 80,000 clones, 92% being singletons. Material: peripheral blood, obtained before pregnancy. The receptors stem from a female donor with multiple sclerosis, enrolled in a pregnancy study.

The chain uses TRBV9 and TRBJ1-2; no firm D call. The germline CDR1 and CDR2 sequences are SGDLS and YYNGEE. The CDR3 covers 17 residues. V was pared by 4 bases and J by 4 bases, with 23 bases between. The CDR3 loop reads CASSFLPGIAPAYGYTF. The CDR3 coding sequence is TGTGCCAGCAGCTTCCTGCCCGGGATCGCCCCCGCCTATGGCTACACCTTC.

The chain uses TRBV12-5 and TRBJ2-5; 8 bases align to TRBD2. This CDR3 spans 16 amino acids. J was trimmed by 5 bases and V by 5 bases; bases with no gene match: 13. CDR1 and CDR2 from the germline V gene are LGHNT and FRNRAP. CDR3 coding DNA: TGTGCTAGTGGTGGAGACAAAGCGGGGGCTGGGGAGACCCAGTACTTC. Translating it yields CASGGDKAGAGETQYF.